A selection of T cell receptor beta chains follows, all from one sample in a study of blood T cell repertoires in COVID-19. Measured with immunoSEQ multiplex PCR; TCRdb has only the in-frame clones, and not every one. This table has about 480,000 clones, roughly nine tenths appearing once. Input material: PBMCs or T cells enriched from blood (not recorded which). The origin of the receptors is a woman aged 55-75 years who had recovered from COVID-19. Both conserved end residues are part of each CDR3. D genes are given only for firm matches. Clone size is stated in some rows and not others, as once, few, many or a class when expanded.

>TRBV2|TRBJ1-5|few|TRBD1
TGTGCCAGCTCTGGACAGGACTATCAGCCCCAGCATTTT
CASSGQDYQPQHF
>TRBV7-2|TRBJ1-2|-|-
TGTGCCAGCAGCTTAGGCAGGGGTAGCTATGGCTACACCTTC
CASSLGRGSYGYTF
>TRBV12-5|TRBJ2-7|-|TRBD2
TGTGCTAGTGCCCGGGGCTTAAGCGGGGGGACTACCCCATCCTACGAGCAGTACTTC
CASARGLSGGTTPSYEQYF
>TRBV5-1|TRBJ2-3|-|-
TGCGCCAGCCGCTCTGGTGAGGGCCCTAGCACAGATACGCAGTATTTT
CASRSGEGPSTDTQYF
>TRBV7-2|TRBJ1-6|-|TRBD1
TGTGCCAGCAGCTTAGCGGGCACAGGGGGGATCAATTCACCCCTCCACTTT
CASSLAGTGGINSPLHF
>TRBV5-1|TRBJ1-2|-|-
TGCGCCAGCAGCTGGACAGCTAACTATGGCTACACCTTC
CASSWTANYGYTF
>TRBV2|TRBJ1-1|-|-
TGTGCCAGCAGTGAAGGTTATCACACTGAAGCTTTCTTT
CASSEGYHTEAFF
>TRBV2|TRBJ1-1|-|TRBD1
TGTGCCAGCAGCGGGGACAGGGTGGTAAGAAACACTGAAGCTTTCTTT
CASSGDRVVRNTEAFF
>TRBV9|TRBJ1-4|-|-
TGTGCCAGCAGCCCCAATCAAGGGAGGAATGAAAAACTGTTTTTT
CASSPNQGRNEKLFF
>TRBV27|TRBJ1-2|-|TRBD1
TGTGCCAGCAGGCCCTTAGGACAGGACTATGGCTACACCTTC
CASRPLGQDYGYTF
>TRBV3-1/TRBV3-2|TRBJ1-4|-|-
TGTGCCAGCAGAGGGGATTCTGTTGAAAAACTGTTTTTT
CASRGDSVEKLFF
>TRBV10-1|TRBJ1-4|-|-
TGCGCCAGCAGTGAGTCGAAAGGGGTCAATGAAAAACTGTTTTTT
CASSESKGVNEKLFF
>TRBV5-1|TRBJ2-6|-|-
TGCGCCAGCAGCTTGCGTGAGGCCGGGGCCAACGTCCTGACTTTC
CASSLREAGANVLTF
>TRBV7-8|TRBJ2-1|-|TRBD1
TGTGCCAGCAGCTTAGTGGGACAGGGACTTTACAATGAGCAGTTCTTC
CASSLVGQGLYNEQFF
>TRBV18|TRBJ1-2|-|-
TGTGCCAGCTCACCACGGGCAGGGGCCTCCGCTAACTATGGCTACACCTTC
CASSPRAGASANYGYTF
>TRBV5-4|TRBJ2-5|-|-
TGTGCCAGCAGCTTCCGGGACCAAGAGACCCAGTACTTC
CASSFRDQETQYF
>TRBV30|TRBJ1-1|-|-
TGTGCCTGGAGTGTGGCCGAAAATGAAGCTTTCTTT
CAWSVAENEAFF
>TRBV4-1|TRBJ1-3|-|TRBD1
TGCGCCAGCAGCCTCCGACAGGGGGCAGAAAACACCATATATTTT
CASSLRQGAENTIYF
>TRBV29-1|TRBJ2-3|-|TRBD2
TGCAGCGTTGTAGCTAGCGGGCTTACAGATACGCAGTATTTT
CSVVASGLTDTQYF
>TRBV4-1|TRBJ1-2|-|TRBD1
TGCGCCAGCAGCCAAGCCGGGCAGGGGGCGCAGCACTATGGCTACACCTTC
CASSQAGQGAQHYGYTF
>TRBV7-8|TRBJ1-1|once|-
TGTGCCAGCAGCCCAGTACAAGCTTTCTTT
CASSPVQAFF
>TRBV19|TRBJ2-1|-|-
TGTGCCAGTAGTAACCCGGTCGCGCCGCACAATGAGCAGTTCTTC
CASSNPVAPHNEQFF
>TRBV5-1|TRBJ2-2|-|TRBD2
TGCGCCAGCAGCCCAGGACTAGTCCCAGGCCGGGAGCTGTTTTTT
CASSPGLVPGRELFF
>TRBV2|TRBJ1-4|-|TRBD1
TGTGCCAGCAGTTCTTCCGGGACAGGGATAGGTCAGGGTGAAAAACTGTTTTTT
CASSSSGTGIGQGEKLFF
>TRBV7-9|TRBJ1-2|-|-
TGTGCCAGCAGCTCTTACAGGGTTGGCTACACCTTC
CASSSYRVGYTF
>TRBV13|TRBJ1-2|-|TRBD1
TGTGCCAGCAGCTTAGGAATCGGGACAGGGGGAATGGGCTACACCTTC
CASSLGIGTGGMGYTF
>TRBV6-5|TRBJ2-7|-|TRBD2
TGTGCCAGCGGGACTAGCGGGGCTTACGAGCAGTACTTC
CASGTSGAYEQYF
>TRBV11-3|TRBJ1-2|-|TRBD1
TGTGCCAGCAGCCCCCGACAGGGGGTTCACTATGGCTACACCTTC
CASSPRQGVHYGYTF
>TRBV13|TRBJ2-1|-|TRBD2
TGTGCCAGCAGCGTAGCGGGGGGGCACTACAATGAGCAGTTCTTC
CASSVAGGHYNEQFF
>TRBV7-9|TRBJ1-1|-|-
TGTGCCAGCAGCTTGTTAGGGAGCACTGAAGCTTTCTTT
CASSLLGSTEAFF
>TRBV27|TRBJ2-4|-|TRBD1
TGTGCCAGCAGTGCAGGGGACAGAAAAAACATTCAGTACTTC
CASSAGDRKNIQYF
>TRBV9|TRBJ1-2|-|TRBD1
TGTGCCAGCAGCGCGGGGACAGGGTTTAACTATGGCTACACCTTC
CASSAGTGFNYGYTF
>TRBV29-1|TRBJ2-6|-|-
TGCAGCGTACAGGCGTCGGGGGCCAACGTCCTGACTTTC
CSVQASGANVLTF
>TRBV29-1|TRBJ1-2|-|-
TGCAGCGTCCCAGGGGCTAACTATGGCTACACCTTC
CSVPGANYGYTF
>TRBV10-3|TRBJ1-5|-|-
TGTGCCATCAGTGTAGGACAGTTTCCCAATCAGCCCCAGCATTTT
CAISVGQFPNQPQHF
>TRBV19|TRBJ1-1|-|-
TGTGCCAGTAGGATAAAACAGGGCCACACTGAAGCTTTCTTT
CASRIKQGHTEAFF
>TRBV13|TRBJ1-1|-|-
TGTGCCAGCAGCTTAGTAGGTGGCAGGGTGAACACTGAAGCTTTCTTT
CASSLVGGRVNTEAFF
>TRBV5-4|TRBJ2-3|-|-
TGTGCCAGCAGCTTGGATGCGGGGGCTTGGGATACGCAGTATTTT
CASSLDAGAWDTQYF
>TRBV28|TRBJ1-5|-|-
TGTGCCAGCAGACCGGCGGGGGGTTTTCATCAGCCCCAGCATTTT
CASRPAGGFHQPQHF
>TRBV2|TRBJ2-2|-|TRBD1
TGTGCCAGCACTACGGACAGGGGAAACACCGGGGAGCTGTTTTTT
CASTTDRGNTGELFF
>TRBV6-6|TRBJ2-7|-|-
TGTGCCAGCAGTTCTGGGGCTAGCTCCTACGAGCAGTACTTC
CASSSGASSYEQYF
>TRBV5-4|TRBJ2-5|-|TRBD1
TGTGCCAGCAGCCGCCCGACAGGGGGCGGCGGAGGGACCCAGTACTTC
CASSRPTGGGGGTQYF
>TRBV3-1/TRBV3-2|TRBJ1-1|-|-
TGTGCCAGCAGCCAAGTGGGGCTGAACACTGAAGCTTTCTTT
CASSQVGLNTEAFF
>TRBV5-4|TRBJ1-2|-|TRBD1
TGTGCCAGCAGCTTGGCCAGGCAGGGGGTTGCCTATGGCTACACCTTC
CASSLARQGVAYGYTF
>TRBV2|TRBJ2-2|few|-
TGTGCCAGCAGTGTGGACTGGACCGGGGAGCTGTTTTTT
CASSVDWTGELFF
>TRBV4-1|TRBJ2-5|-|TRBD2
TGCGCCAGCAGCCAACTCCCGGGACTAGCGGGGGGGAGGGAGACCCAGTACTTC
CASSQLPGLAGGRETQYF
>TRBV7-8|TRBJ1-6|-|-
TGTGCCAGCAGCTTAGCTTTACGTAGCTCCTATAATTCACCCCTCCACTTT
CASSLALRSSYNSPLHF
>TRBV6-2/TRBV6-3|TRBJ2-4|-|-
TGTGCCAGCAGTTACTTACAGGGAATAGCCAAAAACATTCAGTACTTC
CASSYLQGIAKNIQYF
>TRBV30|TRBJ1-2|-|-
TGTGCCTGGAGTACAAAGGGCGGGGACTCCTATGGCTACACCTTC
CAWSTKGGDSYGYTF